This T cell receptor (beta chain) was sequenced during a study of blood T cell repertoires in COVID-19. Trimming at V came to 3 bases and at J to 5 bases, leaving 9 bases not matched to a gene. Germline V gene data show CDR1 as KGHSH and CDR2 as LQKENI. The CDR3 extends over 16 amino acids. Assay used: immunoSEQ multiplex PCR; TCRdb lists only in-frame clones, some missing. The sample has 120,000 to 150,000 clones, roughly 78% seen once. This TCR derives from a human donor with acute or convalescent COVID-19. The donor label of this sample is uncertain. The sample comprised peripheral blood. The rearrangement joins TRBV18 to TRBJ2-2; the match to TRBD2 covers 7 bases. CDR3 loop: CASSPSGRDGTGELFF. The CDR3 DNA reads TGTGCCAGCTCACCCTCAGGGAGGGACGGGACCGGGGAGCTGTTTTTT.